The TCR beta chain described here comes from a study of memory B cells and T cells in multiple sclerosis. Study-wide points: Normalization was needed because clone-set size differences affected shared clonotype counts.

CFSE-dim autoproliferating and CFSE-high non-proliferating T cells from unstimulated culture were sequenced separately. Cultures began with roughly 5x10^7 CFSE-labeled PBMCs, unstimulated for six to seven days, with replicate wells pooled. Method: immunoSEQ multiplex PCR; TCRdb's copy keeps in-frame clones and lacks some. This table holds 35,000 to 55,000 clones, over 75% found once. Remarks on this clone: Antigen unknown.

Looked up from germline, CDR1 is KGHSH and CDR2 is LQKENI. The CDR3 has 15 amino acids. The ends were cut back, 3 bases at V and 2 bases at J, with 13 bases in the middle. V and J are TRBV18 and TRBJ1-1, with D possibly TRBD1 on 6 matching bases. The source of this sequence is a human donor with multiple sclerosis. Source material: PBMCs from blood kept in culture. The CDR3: CASSPYTGLNTEAFF. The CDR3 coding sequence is TGTGCCAGCTCACCTTATACAGGGTTAAACACTGAAGCTTTCTTT.